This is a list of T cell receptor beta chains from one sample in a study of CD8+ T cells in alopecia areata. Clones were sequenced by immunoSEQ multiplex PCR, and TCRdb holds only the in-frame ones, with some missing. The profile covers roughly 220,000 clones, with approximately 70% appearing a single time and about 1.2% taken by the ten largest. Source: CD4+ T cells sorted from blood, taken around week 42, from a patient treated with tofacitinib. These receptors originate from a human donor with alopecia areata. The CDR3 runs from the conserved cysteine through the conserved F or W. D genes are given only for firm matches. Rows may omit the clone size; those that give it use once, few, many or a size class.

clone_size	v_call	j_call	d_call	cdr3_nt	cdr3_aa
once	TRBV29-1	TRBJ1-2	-	TGCAGCGTTGAGAGGCGTAACCTAGTCTCTGGCTACACCTTC	CSVERRNLVSGYTF
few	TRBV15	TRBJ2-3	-	TGTGCCACCAGCAGACCCTCTGCCACAGATACGCAGTATTTT	CATSRPSATDTQYF
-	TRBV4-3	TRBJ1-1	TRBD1	TGCGCCAGCAGCCAAGACGACAGGGGCTCTGAAGCTTTCTTT	CASSQDDRGSEAFF
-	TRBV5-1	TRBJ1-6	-	TGCGCCAGCAGCAAGAACCGGGACGGAGATTCACCCCTCCACTTT	CASSKNRDGDSPLHF
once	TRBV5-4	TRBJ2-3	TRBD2	TGTGCCAGCAGCTTCCGCGCGGGGGGTAGCACAGATACGCAGTATTTT	CASSFRAGGSTDTQYF
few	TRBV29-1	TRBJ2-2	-	TGCAGCGTTGGCAGGGTTGGGACCGGGGAGCTGTTTTTT	CSVGRVGTGELFF
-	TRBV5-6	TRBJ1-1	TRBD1	TGTGCCAGCGGATATTGGACAGGGGGTAGCACTGAAGCTTTCTTT	CASGYWTGGSTEAFF
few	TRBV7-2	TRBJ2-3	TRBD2	TGTGCCAGCAGCTTAGAAGTTGCGGGGGGGCCGGGAGATACGCAGTATTTT	CASSLEVAGGPGDTQYF
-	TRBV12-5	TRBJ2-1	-	TGTGCTAGTGGTTTGGTAAGGTCTGAGCAGTTCTTC	CASGLVRSEQFF
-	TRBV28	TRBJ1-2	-	TGTGCCAGCGTCCTCGGTGGTAGTCACTATGGCTACACCTTC	CASVLGGSHYGYTF
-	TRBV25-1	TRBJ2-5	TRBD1	TGTGCCAGCAGTTCGGGACAGAAAGAGACCCAGTACTTC	CASSSGQKETQYF
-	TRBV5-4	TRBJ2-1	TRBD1	TGTGCCAGCAGCCCTGGGGGGACAGGGGGCTACAATGAGCAGTTCTTC	CASSPGGTGGYNEQFF
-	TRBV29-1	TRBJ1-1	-	TGCAGCGTAGCTGCCTCAGGTGGCACTGAAGCTTTCTTT	CSVAASGGTEAFF
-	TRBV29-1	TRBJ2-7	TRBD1	TGCAGCGTTGAAGACTCGGACAGGGCCTACGAGCAGTACTTC	CSVEDSDRAYEQYF
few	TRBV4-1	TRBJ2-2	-	TGCGCCAGCAGATCAGGGGTGGACGGGGAGCTGTTTTTT	CASRSGVDGELFF
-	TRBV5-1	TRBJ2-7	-	TGCGCCAGCAGCTTGGCCAATCGGCAGACCGGTGAGCAGTACTTC	CASSLANRQTGEQYF
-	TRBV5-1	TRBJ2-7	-	TGCGCCAGCAGCTTGGGGTTCGGTAATAACGAGCAGTACTTC	CASSLGFGNNEQYF
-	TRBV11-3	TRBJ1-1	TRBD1	TGTGCCAGCAGCCGGGACAGTCTTGAAGCTTTCTTT	CASSRDSLEAFF
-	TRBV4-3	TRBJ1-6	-	TGCGCCCATTCACCCCTCCACTTT	CAHSPLHF
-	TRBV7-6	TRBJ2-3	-	TGTGCCAGCAGCTCCATGGGGGTATCAGGGCGCACAGATACGCAGTATTTT	CASSSMGVSGRTDTQYF
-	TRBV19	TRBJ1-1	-	TGTGCCAGTAAGCTGGAGGGAAGGAACACTGAAGCTTTCTTT	CASKLEGRNTEAFF
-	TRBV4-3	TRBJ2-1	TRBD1	TGCGCCAGCAGCCAAGAGGGACGGGGACAGCTTGAGCAGTTCTTC	CASSQEGRGQLEQFF
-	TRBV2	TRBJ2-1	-	TGTGCCAGCAGTGAGGACCCCTACAATGAGCAGTTCTTC	CASSEDPYNEQFF
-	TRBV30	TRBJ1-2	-	TGTGCCTGGGAAGGGCCACCTCATGGCTACACCTTC	CAWEGPPHGYTF
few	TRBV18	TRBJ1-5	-	TGTGCCAGCTCACGTGAGGCGAACGGCAATCAGCCCCAGCATTTT	CASSREANGNQPQHF
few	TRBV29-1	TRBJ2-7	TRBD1	TGCAGCGTTGGGCAGGGGGAAAACGAGCAGTACTTC	CSVGQGENEQYF
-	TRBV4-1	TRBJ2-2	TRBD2	TGCGCCAGCAGCCCATTTGGGACTAGCGGGGGCACCGGGGAGCTGTTTTTT	CASSPFGTSGGTGELFF
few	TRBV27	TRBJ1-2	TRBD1	TGTGCCAGCAGTGCACACAGGGGGCGCGAGGGCTACACCTTC	CASSAHRGREGYTF
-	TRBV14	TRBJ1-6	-	TGTGCCAGCAGCCGTGCAGCTTGGGACACTGAACTCCACTTT	CASSRAAWDTELHF
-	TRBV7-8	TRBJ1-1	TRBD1	TGTGCCAGCAGGGGGGACAGCGTGAACACTGAAGCTTTCTTT	CASRGDSVNTEAFF
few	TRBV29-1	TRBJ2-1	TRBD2	TGCAGCGTTGAAGGAGGGACTAGCGGGGTCTACAATGAGCAGTTCTTC	CSVEGGTSGVYNEQFF
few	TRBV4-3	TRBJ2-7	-	TGCGCCAGCAGCCAAGGGTGGCTTCTCACCTACGAGCAGTACTTC	CASSQGWLLTYEQYF
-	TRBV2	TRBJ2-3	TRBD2	TGTGCCAGCAGTGTGGGAGCGGGGGGCACAGATACGCAGTATTTT	CASSVGAGGTDTQYF